The 20 T cell receptor beta chains in this list originate from one sample, sequenced in a study of T cell responses to AZD1222 COVID-19 vaccine (dated by TCRdb to the early 2020s). The library was produced with the immunoSEQ multiplex PCR assay. This is the immuneACCESS table as TCRdb keeps it, with only in-frame sequences that have V and J called. A part of the clones is gone; compared with another copy, unresolved V genes explain less than half, and the rest is unexplained. Within this sample are over 100,000 clones, with roughly 90% of them counted one time only. The top ten hold roughly 5.3% of the sample. The time point label, read with the paper, signifies: baseline before first vaccination. Sample: peripheral blood, taken on day 0 of AZD1222 vaccination. These receptors all stem from an adult in good health.

The chain is built from TRBV7-2 and TRBJ2-7; TRBD2 is a possible D gene (6 bases). Trimming took off 3 bases at V and 7 bases at J, with 22 bases between the two ends. The CDR3 covers 16 residues. Germline assignment: CDR1 SGHTA and CDR2 FQGNSA. The CDR3 nucleotides are TGTGCCAGCAGCTTGGGTGCGGGACTTCCAGTGAGGGAGCAGTACTTC. Its protein is CASSLGAGLPVREQYF.

As for this clone: One junction end does not reproduce the germline sequence, and a read error may be involved. The genes are TRBV10-2 and TRBJ1-1, with a tentative D call TRBD1 (6 bases). In germline, CDR1 is WSHSY, CDR2 SAAADI. The CDR3 is made up of 15 amino acids. CDR3 amino acids: CASSATGKENIEAFF. In DNA form, the CDR3 reads TGCGCCAGCAGTGCAACAGGGAAGGAGAACATTGAAGCTTTCTTT.

This chain links TRBV18 with TRBJ2-7, with 11 bases that match TRBD2. This CDR3 contains 17 residues. The germline gives CDR1 KGHSH, CDR2 LQKENI. The junction had 14 bases not matched to a gene; V was cut back by 3 bases and J by 7 bases. CDR3 coding DNA: TGTGCCAGCTCACCCCGCATGGGACTAGCGGCCCGGGGTGAGCAGTACTTC. Amino acids: CASSPRMGLAARGEQYF. The full variable domain, its missing parts supplied by reference TRBV18 and TRBJ2-7, is NAGVMQNPRHLVRRRGQEARLRCSPMKGHSHVYWYRQLPEEGLKFMVYLQKENIIDESGMPKERFSAEFPKEGPSILRIQQVVRGDSAAYFCASSPRMGLAARGEQYFGPGTRLTVT.

V and J are TRBV2 and TRBJ1-5; D is perhaps TRBD1 (5 bases). This CDR3 has 14 amino acids. With 9 bases removed from V and 2 bases from J, the gap between germline ends came to 14 bases. Germline V gene data show CDR1 as SNHLY and CDR2 as FYNNEI. CDR3 protein: CASHRDFGNQPQHF. The CDR3 region has the DNA TGTGCCAGTCACCGGGACTTCGGCAATCAGCCCCAGCATTTT.

The chain uses TRBV19 and TRBJ2-2; D call uncertain. The CDR3 runs to 12 residues. Germline CDR1 reads LNHDA; CDR2 reads SQIVND (reference sequence). V shed 5 bases and J shed 5 bases, with 6 bases lying between them. The CDR3 loop is CASSFQTGELFF. CDR3 in DNA: TGTGCCAGTAGTTTTCAAACCGGGGAGCTGTTTTTT.

The J gene is TRBJ1-2, the V gene TRBV4-3; 7 bases are a match to TRBD1. CDR1 is LGHNA, CDR2 YSLEER, per germline. The CDR3 sequence is 17 residues long. Trimming cost V 0 bases and J 4 bases; bases outside gene matches: 11. The DNA for the CDR3 is TGCGCCAGCAGCCAAGATGGACAGGCTGGGGGCGGCTATGGCTACACCTTC. Residues: CASSQDGQAGGGYGYTF.

V gene TRBV28 combines with J gene TRBJ1-1, with D possibly being TRBD1 (6 bases). V lost 8 bases and J lost 0, with 13 bases in between. The CDR3 has 14 amino acids. The germline V gene encodes CDR1 MDHEN and CDR2 SYDVKM. This chain's CDR3 is CASLSGDMNTEAFF. CDR3 nucleotides: TGTGCCAGCTTGAGCGGGGACATGAACACTGAAGCTTTCTTT.

This chain connects TRBV18 to TRBJ2-2, with 8 bases fitting TRBD1. V lost 5 bases, J lost 1 base, and 0 bases stayed unmatched. The V gene's germline CDR1 is KGHSH and CDR2 LQKENI. This CDR3 has 14 residues. In nucleotides, the CDR3 is TGTGCCAGCTCAGACAGGGGGAACACCGGGGAGCTGTTTTTT. This codes for CASSDRGNTGELFF.

The CDR3 sequence: CASSFQVPGDTQYF. In nucleotides, the CDR3 is TGTGCCAGCAGCTTCCAGGTTCCAGGGGATACGCAGTATTTT. The rearrangement uses TRBV7-2 and TRBJ2-3; perhaps TRBD1 as D (5 bases). Germline CDR1 SGHTA, CDR2 FQGNSA. V was pared by 3 bases and J by 6 bases, with 13 bases between. CDR3 length: 14 amino acids.

The rearrangement links TRBV24-1 to TRBJ2-3; D remains unclear. V lost 3 bases and J 1 base, leaving 10 bases between the germline ends. The V gene's germline CDR1 is KGHDR and CDR2 SFDVKD. The CDR3 extends over 15 amino acids. CDR3 bases: TGTGCCACCAGTGATGTGGCTGGCGGCACAGATACGCAGTATTTT. This codes for CATSDVAGGTDTQYF.

The chain employs TRBV29-1 and TRBJ2-1, with 11 nucleotides matching TRBD1. Per germline, CDR1 SQVTM and CDR2 ANQGSEA. Losses at the gene ends were 1 base for V and 7 bases for J; bases not matched to a gene: 12. The CDR3 has 17 amino acids. DNA for the CDR3: TGCAGCGTTGAAGGAGGCCGCGGGACAGGGGGGAGTAATGAGCAGTTCTTC. Translation: CSVEGGRGTGGSNEQFF.

This rearrangement joins TRBV4-3 to TRBJ2-5; 11 nucleotides align to TRBD2. J gave up 5 bases and V 5 bases, and 7 bases lay outside the gene matches. This CDR3 region has 15 residues. Germline CDR1 and CDR2: LGHNA and YSLEER. CDR3 amino acids: CASSISGGAGETQYF. The CDR3 DNA is TGCGCCAGCAGCATTAGCGGGGGGGCTGGGGAGACCCAGTACTTC.

The genes are TRBV10-3 and TRBJ2-3; 13 bases are shared with TRBD2. The CDR3 sequence is 14 residues long. Germline assignment: CDR1 ENHRY and CDR2 SYGVKD. Losses at the gene ends were 11 bases for V and 6 bases for J; bases not matched to a gene: 8. This CDR3 reads CASQGLAGPDTQYF. The CDR3 region has the DNA TGTGCCTCGCAGGGACTAGCGGGACCTGATACGCAGTATTTT.

The J gene is TRBJ2-5, the V gene TRBV12-2; TRBD1 is the table's D call, not checked against the DNA. TRBV12-2 is annotated as a pseudogene. The CDR3 runs 17 residues. The CDR3 coding sequence is TGTGCAAGTCGCTTCGCCGGGACAGGGGTTAATCAAGAGACCCAGTACTTC. Translated, it gives CASRFAGTGVNQETQYF.

The chain employs TRBV29-1 and TRBJ2-5, with TRBD2 identical over 10 bases. The trim removed 7 bases at V and 0 bases at J, leaving 11 bases unmatched. This CDR3 has 16 residues. Germline CDR1 SQVTM, CDR2 ANQGSEA. CDR3: CSADGLAATYQETQYF. DNA for the CDR3: TGCAGCGCAGATGGACTAGCGGCGACGTACCAAGAGACCCAGTACTTC.

The chain uses TRBV15 and TRBJ1-1, with D unclear. The germline CDR1 and CDR2 sequences are LNHNV and YYDKDF (reference sequence). The CDR3 loop spans 14 amino acids. The V end lost 4 bases, the J end lost 0 bases, and 9 bases lay between the germline ends. This CDR3 reads CATSTRLMNTEAFF. CDR3 in DNA: TGTGCCACCAGCACCAGGCTGATGAACACTGAAGCTTTCTTT. Full variable domain (missing parts from reference TRBV15 and TRBJ1-1): DAMVIQNPRYQVTQFGKPVTLSCSQTLNHNVMYWYQQKSSQAPKLLFHYYDKDFNNEADTPDNFQSRRPNTSFCFLDIRSPGLGDTAMYLCATSTRLMNTEAFFGQGTRLTVV.

V is TRBV7-2 and J is TRBJ2-1; tentatively, D is TRBD2 (5 bases). This CDR3 region has 12 residues. V gave up 1 base and J gave up 10 bases, with 8 bases separating them. Looked up from germline, CDR1 is SGHTA and CDR2 is FQGNSA. The chain's CDR3 is CASSLGRREQFF. As DNA, the CDR3 is TGTGCCAGCAGCTTAGGCAGGAGGGAGCAGTTCTTC.

V is TRBV10-3 and J is TRBJ1-2, with a possible D match to TRBD1 (5 bases). Germline V CDR1 and CDR2: ENHRY, SYGVKD. Trimming took off 6 bases at V and 10 bases at J, with 18 bases between the two ends. The CDR3 length is 13 residues. CDR3 region: CAIRDPGTELYTF. The CDR3 DNA follows: TGTGCCATCAGAGACCCCGGGACCGAGCTCTACACCTTC.

V and J are TRBV3-1 (or the pseudogene TRBV3-2) and TRBJ2-1; D is uncertain. The CDR3 runs 14 residues. V gave up 4 bases and J gave up 4 bases, with 11 bases separating them. CDR1 is LGHDT and CDR2 is YNNKEL in the germline V gene (reference sequence). The CDR3 protein is CASSPFSAYNEQFF. The CDR3, as DNA: TGTGCCAGCAGCCCCTTTAGTGCTTACAATGAGCAGTTCTTC.

This clone came up once. Other DNA sequences in this specimen translate into the identical CDR3. The chain couples TRBV12-3 or TRBV12-4 to TRBJ1-1; tentatively, D is TRBD1 (6 bases). V lost 3 bases and J 2 bases, leaving 7 bases between the germline ends. The CDR3 runs 13 residues. This CDR3 reads CASSFGGNTEAFF. CDR3 DNA: TGTGCCAGCAGTTTCGGGGGCAACACTGAAGCTTTCTTT.